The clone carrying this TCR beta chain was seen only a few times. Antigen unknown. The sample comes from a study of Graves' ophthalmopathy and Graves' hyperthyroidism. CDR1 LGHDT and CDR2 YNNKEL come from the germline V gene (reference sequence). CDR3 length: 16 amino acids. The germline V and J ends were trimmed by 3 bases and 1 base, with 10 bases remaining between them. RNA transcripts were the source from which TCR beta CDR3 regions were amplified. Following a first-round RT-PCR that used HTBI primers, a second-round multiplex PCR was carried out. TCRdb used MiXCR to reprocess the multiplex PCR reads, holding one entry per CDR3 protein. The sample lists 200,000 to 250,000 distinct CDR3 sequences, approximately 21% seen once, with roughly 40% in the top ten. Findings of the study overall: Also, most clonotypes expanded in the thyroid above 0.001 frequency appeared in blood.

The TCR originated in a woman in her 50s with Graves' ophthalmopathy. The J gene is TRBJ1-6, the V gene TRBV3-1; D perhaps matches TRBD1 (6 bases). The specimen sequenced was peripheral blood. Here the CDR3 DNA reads TGTGCCAGCAGCCAGGGGGCTGGATCCTATAATTCACCCCTCCACTTT. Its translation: CASSQGAGSYNSPLHF.